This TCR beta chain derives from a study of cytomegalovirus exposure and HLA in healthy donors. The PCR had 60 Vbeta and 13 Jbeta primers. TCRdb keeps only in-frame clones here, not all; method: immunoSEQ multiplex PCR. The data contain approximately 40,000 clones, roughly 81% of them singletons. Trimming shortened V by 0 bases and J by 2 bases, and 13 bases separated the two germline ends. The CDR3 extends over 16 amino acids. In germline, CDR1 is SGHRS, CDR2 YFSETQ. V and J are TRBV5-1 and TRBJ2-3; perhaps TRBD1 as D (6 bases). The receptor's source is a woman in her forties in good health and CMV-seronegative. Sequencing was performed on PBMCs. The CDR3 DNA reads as TGCGCCAGCAGCTTGGCCGGTACAGGGCCCACAGATACGCAGTATTTT. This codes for CASSLAGTGPTDTQYF.